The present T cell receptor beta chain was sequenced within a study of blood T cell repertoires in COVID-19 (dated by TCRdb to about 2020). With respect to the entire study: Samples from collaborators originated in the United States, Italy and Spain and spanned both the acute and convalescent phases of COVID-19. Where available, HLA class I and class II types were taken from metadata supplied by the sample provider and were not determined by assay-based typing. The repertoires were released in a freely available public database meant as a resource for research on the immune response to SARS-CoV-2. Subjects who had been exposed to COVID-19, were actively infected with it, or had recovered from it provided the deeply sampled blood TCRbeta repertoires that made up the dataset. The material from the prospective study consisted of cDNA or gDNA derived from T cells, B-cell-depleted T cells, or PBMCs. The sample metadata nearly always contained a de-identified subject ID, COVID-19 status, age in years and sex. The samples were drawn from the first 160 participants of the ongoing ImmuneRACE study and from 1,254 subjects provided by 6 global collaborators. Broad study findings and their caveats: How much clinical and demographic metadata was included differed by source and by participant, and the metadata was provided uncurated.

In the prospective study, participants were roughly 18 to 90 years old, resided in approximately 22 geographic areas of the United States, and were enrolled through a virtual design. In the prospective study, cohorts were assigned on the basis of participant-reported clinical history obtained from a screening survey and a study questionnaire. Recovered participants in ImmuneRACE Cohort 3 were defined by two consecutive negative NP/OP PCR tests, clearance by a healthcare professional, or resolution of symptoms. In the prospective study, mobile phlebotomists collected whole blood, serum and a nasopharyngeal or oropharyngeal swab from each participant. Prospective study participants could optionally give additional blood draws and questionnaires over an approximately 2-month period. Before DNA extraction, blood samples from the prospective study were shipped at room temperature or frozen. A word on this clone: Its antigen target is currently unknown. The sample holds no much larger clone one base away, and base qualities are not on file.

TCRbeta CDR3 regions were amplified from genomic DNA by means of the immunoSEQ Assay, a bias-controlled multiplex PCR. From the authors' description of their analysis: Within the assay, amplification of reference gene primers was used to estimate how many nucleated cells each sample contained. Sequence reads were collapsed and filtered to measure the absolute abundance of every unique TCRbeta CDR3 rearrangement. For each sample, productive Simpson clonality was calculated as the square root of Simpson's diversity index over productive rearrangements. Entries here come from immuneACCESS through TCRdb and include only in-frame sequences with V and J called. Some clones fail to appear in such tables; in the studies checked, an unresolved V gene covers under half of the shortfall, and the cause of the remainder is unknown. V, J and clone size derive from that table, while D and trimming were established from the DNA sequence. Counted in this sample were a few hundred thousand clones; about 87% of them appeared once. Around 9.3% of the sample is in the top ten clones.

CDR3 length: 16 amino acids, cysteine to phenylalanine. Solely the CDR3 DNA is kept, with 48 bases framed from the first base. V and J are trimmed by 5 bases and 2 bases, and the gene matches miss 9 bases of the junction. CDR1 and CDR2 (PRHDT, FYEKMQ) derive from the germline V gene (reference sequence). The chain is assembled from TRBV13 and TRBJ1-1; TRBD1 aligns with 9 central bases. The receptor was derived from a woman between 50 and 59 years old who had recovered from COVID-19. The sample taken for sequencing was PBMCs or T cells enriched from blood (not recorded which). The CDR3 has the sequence CASSPYDRGGNTEAFF. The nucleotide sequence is TGTGCCAGCAGCCCATATGACAGGGGGGGTAACACTGAAGCTTTCTTT.